The 7 T cell receptor beta chains in this list originate from one sample, sequenced in a study of T cell repertoires in cytomegalovirus infection (dated by TCRdb to between 2019 and 2020). In the paper's terms, the treatment or condition label means: in vitro stimulation with specific CMV peptide epitopes to enrich CMV-specific T cells. No antigen has been assigned to these receptors. TCRdb lists the instrument as Illumina HiSeq 1500. The public sequencing data were trimmed at Q25 with fastp and processed into clonotypes with MiXCR by TCRdb, which kept only in-frame beta chains. Rows matching on CDR3 protein sequence are summarized as one entry with the most common DNA and genes. Counted in this sample were fewer than 1,000,000 distinct CDR3 sequences; less than 35% of them appeared once. The top ten hold about 14% of the sample. The specimen comprised cultured CD8+ T cells from PBMCs, sampled from culture after CMV antigen stimulation. These receptors originate from a human donor in good health (CMV status not recorded). Some clones in this sample may be carry-over from other donors' samples.

The chain joins TRBV11-2 to TRBJ2-1; 7 positions match TRBD1. The CDR3 runs to 14 residues. Germline-derived CDR1 and CDR2 are SGHAT and FQNNGV. The ends lost 3 bases at V and 5 bases at J; junction bases unmatched: 4. CDR3: CASSFWTGHNEQFF. CDR3 DNA sequence: TGTGCCAGCAGCTTCTGGACAGGACACAATGAGCAGTTCTTC.

V gene TRBV28 combines with J gene TRBJ2-7; 8 nucleotides agree with TRBD1. CDR1 MDHEN and CDR2 SYDVKM come from the germline V gene. The CDR3 is 14 amino acids. V dropped 6 bases and J dropped 4; count of bases not matched to a gene: 8. CDR3 sequence (DNA): TGTGCCAGCAGCTATTGGGACAGGCGATACGAGCAGTACGTC. As protein: CASSYWDRRYEQYV.

This clonotype was recorded a few times. The rearrangement joins TRBV7-6 to TRBJ2-1; 7 bases agree with TRBD2. The length of the CDR3 is 16 residues. Trimming took 1 base from V and 10 from J; bases not matched to a gene: 13. The V gene's germline CDR1 is SGHVS and CDR2 FNYEAQ. The chain's CDR3 is CASSLGVGGNKEEQFF. CDR3 in DNA: TGTGCCAGCAGCTTAGGAGTCGGGGGGAACAAGGAAGAGCAGTTCTTC.

A few counts support this clonotype. V usage is TRBV7-6 and J usage is TRBJ1-4; 8 bases agree with TRBD1. This CDR3 comprises 14 residues. The germline V gene encodes CDR1 SGHVS and CDR2 FNYEAQ. The V segment lost 5 bases and the J segment 10 bases; nucleotides outside the gene matches: 9. As DNA, the CDR3 is TGTGCCAGCAGCATGGGACAGGCACTCGGAAAACTGTTTTTT. Translating gives CASSMGQALGKLFF.

Only a few counts were recorded for this clonotype. The V call is TRBV7-9, the J call TRBJ2-7; D may be TRBD1 (5 bases). Germline-derived CDR1 and CDR2 are SEHNR and FQNEAQ (reference sequence). There are 12 residues in the CDR3. Deletions cut 6 bases from V and 5 bases from J, with 11 bases between. The CDR3 loop is CASSPPGNEQYF. The CDR3 region has the DNA TGTGCCAGCAGTCCTCCAGGGAACGAGCAGTACTTC.

About this clonotype itself: A much larger clonotype is one base distant, so this may be a read error. This chain joins TRBV7-6 and TRBJ2-1, with D possibly matching TRBD1 (5 bases). V was trimmed by 1 base and J by 10 bases, leaving 14 bases between them. Germline lookup yields CDR1 SGHVS and CDR2 FNYEAQ. The CDR3 contains 14 residues. CDR3 protein: CASSLGGRAQEQFF. The CDR3 DNA is TGTGCCAGCAGCTTAGGGGGCAGGGCCCAAGAGCAGTTCTTC.

The chain has TRBV28 and TRBJ1-1; a weak D match, TRBD1 (5 bases). The CDR3 runs 17 residues. The V and J ends lost 4 bases and 4 bases respectively, with 22 bases between them. In germline, CDR1 is MDHEN, CDR2 SYDVKM. In DNA form, the CDR3 reads TGTGCCAGCAGTTCGAGGTCCTCGGGTAGGGGTGGCACTGAAGCTTTCTTT. Its protein product is CASSSRSSGRGGTEAFF.